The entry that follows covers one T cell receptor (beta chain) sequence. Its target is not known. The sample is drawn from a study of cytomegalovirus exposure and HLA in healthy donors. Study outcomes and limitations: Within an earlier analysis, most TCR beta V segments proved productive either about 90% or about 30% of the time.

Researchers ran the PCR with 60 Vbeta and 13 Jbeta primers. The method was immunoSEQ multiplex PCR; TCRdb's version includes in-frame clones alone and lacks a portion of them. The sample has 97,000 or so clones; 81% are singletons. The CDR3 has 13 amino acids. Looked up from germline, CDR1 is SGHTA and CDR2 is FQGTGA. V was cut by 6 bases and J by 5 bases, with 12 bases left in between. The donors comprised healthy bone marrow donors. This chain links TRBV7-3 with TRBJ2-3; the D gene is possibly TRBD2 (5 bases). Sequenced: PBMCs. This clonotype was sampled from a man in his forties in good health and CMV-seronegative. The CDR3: CASSRRSGDTQYF. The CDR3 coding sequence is TGTGCCAGCAGTAGGAGGTCGGGAGATACGCAGTATTTT.